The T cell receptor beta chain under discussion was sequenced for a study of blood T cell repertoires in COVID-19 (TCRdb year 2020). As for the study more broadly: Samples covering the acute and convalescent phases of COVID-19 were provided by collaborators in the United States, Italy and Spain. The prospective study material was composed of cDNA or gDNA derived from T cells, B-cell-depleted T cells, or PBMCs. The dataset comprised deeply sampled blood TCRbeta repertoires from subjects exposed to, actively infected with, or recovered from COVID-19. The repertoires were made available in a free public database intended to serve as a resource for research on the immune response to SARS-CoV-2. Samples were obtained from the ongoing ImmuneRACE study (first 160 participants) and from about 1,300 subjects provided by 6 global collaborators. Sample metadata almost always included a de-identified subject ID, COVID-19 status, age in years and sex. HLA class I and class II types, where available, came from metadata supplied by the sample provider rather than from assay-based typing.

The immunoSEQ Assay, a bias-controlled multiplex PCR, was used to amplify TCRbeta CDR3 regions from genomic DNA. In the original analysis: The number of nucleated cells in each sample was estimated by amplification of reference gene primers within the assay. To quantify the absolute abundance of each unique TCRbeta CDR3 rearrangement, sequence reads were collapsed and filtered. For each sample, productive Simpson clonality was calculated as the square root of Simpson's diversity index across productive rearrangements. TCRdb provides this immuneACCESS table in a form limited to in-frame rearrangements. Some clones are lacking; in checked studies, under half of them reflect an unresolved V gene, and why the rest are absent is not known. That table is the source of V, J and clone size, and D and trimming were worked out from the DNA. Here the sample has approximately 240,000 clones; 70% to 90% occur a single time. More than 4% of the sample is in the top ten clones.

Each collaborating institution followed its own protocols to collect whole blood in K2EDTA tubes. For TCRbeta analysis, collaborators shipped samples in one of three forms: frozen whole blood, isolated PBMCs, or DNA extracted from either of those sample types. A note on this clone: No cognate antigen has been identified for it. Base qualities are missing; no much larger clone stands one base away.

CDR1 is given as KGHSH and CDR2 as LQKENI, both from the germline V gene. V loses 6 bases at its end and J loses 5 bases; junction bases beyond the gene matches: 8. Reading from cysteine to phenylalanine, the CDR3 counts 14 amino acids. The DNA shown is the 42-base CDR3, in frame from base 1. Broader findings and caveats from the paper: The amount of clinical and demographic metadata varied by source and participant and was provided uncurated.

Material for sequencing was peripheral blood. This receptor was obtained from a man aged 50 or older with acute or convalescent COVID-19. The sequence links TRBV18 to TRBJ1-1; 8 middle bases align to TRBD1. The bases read TGTGCCAGCTCTCTAACAGGGGGGGGTACTGAAGCTTTCTTT. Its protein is CASSLTGGGTEAFF.